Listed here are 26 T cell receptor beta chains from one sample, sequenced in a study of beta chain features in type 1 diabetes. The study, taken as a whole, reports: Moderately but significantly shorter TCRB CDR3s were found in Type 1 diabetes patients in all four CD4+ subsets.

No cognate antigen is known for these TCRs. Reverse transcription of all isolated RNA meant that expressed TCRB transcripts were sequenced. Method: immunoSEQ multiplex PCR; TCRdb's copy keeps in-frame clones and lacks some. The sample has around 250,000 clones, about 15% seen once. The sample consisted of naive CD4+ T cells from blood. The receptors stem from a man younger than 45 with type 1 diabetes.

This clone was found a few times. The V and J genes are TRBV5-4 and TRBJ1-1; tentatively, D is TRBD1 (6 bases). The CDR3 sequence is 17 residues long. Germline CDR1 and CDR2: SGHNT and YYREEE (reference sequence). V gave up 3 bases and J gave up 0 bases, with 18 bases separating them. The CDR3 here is CASSSGPRGHMNTEAFF. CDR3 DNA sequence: TGTGCCAGCAGCTCCGGGCCGAGGGGACACATGAACACTGAAGCTTTCTTT.

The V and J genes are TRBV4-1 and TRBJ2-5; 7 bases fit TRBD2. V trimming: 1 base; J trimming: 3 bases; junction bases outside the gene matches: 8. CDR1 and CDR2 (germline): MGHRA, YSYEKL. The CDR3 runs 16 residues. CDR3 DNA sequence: TGCGCCAGCAGCCAAGGGGCGTTGGCGGGGGAAGAGACCCAGTACTTC. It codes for CASSQGALAGEETQYF.

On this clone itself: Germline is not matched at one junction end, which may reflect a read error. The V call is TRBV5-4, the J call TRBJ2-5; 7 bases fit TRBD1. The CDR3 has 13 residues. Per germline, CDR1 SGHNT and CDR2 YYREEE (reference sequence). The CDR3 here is CASSHRQGETQYF. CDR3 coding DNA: TGCGCCAGCAGCCATCGACAGGGCGAGACCCAGTACTTC.

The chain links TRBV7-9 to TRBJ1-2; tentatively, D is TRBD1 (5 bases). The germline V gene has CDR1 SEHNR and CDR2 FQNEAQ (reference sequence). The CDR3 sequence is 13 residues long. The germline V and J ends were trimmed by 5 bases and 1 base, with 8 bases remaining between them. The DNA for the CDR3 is TGTGCCAGCAGCCGGGGACTTAACTATGGCTACACCTTC. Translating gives CASSRGLNYGYTF.

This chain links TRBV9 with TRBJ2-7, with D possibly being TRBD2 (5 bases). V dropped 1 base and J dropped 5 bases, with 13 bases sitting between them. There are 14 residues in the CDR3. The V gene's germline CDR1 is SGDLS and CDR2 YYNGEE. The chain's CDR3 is CASSVMGTGNEQYF. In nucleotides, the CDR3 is TGTGCCAGCAGCGTAATGGGAACGGGGAACGAGCAGTACTTC.

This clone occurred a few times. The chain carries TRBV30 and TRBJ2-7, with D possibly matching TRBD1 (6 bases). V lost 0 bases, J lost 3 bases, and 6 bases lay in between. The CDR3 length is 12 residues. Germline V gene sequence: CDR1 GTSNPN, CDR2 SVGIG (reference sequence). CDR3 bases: TGTGCCTGGAGTGTACAGGGCTACGAGCAGTACTTC. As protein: CAWSVQGYEQYF.

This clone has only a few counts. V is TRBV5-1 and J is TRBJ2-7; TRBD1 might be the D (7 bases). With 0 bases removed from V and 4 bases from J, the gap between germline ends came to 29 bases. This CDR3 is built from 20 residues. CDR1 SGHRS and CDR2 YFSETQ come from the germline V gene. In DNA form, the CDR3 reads TGCGCCAGCAGCTTGGAATTTAGGACGGCCGGCCAGGGGGGAGGTTACGAGCAGTACTTC. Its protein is CASSLEFRTAGQGGGYEQYF.

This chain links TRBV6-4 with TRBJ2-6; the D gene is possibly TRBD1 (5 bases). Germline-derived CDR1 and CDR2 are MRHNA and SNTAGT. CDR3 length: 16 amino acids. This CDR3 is CATDRRNLSGANVLTF. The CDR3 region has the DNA TGTGCTACCGACAGACGCAACCTCTCTGGGGCCAACGTCCTGACTTTC.

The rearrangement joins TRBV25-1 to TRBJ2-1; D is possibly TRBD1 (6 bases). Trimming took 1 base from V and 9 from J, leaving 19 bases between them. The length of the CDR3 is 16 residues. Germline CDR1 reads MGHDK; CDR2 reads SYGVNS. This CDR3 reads CASSELKGRGEGEQFF. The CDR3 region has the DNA TGTGCCAGCAGTGAATTGAAGGGCAGGGGAGAGGGTGAGCAGTTCTTC.

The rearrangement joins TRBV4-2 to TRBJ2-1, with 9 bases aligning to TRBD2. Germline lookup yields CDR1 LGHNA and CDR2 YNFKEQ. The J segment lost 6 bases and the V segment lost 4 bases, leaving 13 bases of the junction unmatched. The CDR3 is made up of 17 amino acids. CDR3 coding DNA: TGTGCCAGCAGCCCCCGAAGCGGGACTAGCCGTTTCAATGAGCAGTTCTTC. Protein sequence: CASSPRSGTSRFNEQFF.

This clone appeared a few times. The CDR3 is CASSLVTSGRPYNEQFF. CDR3 DNA sequence: TGTGCCAGCAGCTTAGTGACTAGCGGGAGGCCCTACAATGAGCAGTTCTTC. The V call is TRBV7-9, the J call TRBJ2-1; 13 nucleotides align to TRBD2. CDR3 length: 17 amino acids. Germline values: CDR1 SEHNR, CDR2 FQNEAQ (reference sequence). Trimming took 1 base from V and 2 from J; bases not matched to a gene: 2.

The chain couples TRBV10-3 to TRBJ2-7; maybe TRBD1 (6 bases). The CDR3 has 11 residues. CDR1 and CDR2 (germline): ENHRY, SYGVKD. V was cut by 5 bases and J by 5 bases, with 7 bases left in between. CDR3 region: CAISTGNEQYF. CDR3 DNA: TGTGCCATCAGTACAGGGAACGAGCAGTACTTC.

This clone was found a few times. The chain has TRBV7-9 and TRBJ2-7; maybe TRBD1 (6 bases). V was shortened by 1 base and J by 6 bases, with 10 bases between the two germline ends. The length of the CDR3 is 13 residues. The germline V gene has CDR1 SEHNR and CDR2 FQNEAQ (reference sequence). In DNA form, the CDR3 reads TGTGCCAGCAGCTTAGGACAGGCGGGCGAGCAGTACTTC. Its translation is CASSLGQAGEQYF.

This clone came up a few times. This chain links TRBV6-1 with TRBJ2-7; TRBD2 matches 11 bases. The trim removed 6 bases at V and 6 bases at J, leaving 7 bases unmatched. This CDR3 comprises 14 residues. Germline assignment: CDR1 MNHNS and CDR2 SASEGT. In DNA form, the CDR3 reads TGTGCCAGCAGGATACTAGCGGGAGACCTCGAGCAGTACTTC. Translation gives CASRILAGDLEQYF.

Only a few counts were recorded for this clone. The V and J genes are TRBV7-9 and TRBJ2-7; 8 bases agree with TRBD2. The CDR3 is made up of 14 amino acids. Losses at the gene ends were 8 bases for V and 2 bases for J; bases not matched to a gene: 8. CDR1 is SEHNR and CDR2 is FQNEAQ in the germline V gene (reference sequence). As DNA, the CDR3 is TGTGCCAGCGATAGCGGGAATCCGCCCTACGAGCAGTACTTC. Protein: CASDSGNPPYEQYF.

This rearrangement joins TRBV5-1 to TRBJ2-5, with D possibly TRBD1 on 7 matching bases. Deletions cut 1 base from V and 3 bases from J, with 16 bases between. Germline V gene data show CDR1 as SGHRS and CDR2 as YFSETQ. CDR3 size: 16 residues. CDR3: CASSLFWGRGEETQYF. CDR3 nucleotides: TGCGCCAGCAGCTTGTTCTGGGGCAGGGGGGAAGAGACCCAGTACTTC. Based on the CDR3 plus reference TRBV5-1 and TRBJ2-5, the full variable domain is KAGVTQTPRYLIKTRGQQVTLSCSPISGHRSVSWYQQTPGQGLQFLFEYFSETQRNKGNFPGRFSGRQFSNSRSEMNVSTLELGDSALYLCASSLFWGRGEETQYFGPGTRLLVL.

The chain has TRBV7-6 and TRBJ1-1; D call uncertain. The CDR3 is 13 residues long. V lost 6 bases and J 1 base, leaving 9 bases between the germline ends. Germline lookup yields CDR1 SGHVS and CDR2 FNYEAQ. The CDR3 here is CASRARENTEAFF. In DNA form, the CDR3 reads TGTGCCAGCAGGGCCCGGGAGAACACTGAAGCTTTCTTT.

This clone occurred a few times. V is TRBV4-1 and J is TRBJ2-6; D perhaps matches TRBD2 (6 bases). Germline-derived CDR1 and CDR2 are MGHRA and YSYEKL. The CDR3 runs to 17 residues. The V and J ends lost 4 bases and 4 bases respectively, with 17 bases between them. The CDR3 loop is CASSLEGGGLGANVLTF. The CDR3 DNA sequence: TGCGCCAGCAGCCTTGAAGGCGGAGGGCTAGGGGCCAACGTCCTGACTTTC.

The CDR3 DNA sequence: TGTGCCAGCAGCCCCCAGGGGACAGGGACCTACGAGCAGTACTTC. It codes for CASSPQGTGTYEQYF. The chain links TRBV9 to TRBJ2-7; TRBD1 aligns across 9 bases. Germline CDR1 is SGDLS and CDR2 is YYNGEE. The CDR3 consists of 15 residues. Trimming at V came to 4 bases and at J to 2 bases, leaving 7 bases not matched to a gene. Supplemented by reference TRBV9 and TRBJ2-7, the full variable domain reads DSGVTQTPKHLITATGQRVTLRCSPRSGDLSVYWYQQSLDQGLQFLIQYYNGEERAKGNILERFSAQQFPDLHSELNLSSLELGDSALYFCASSPQGTGTYEQYFGPGTRLTVT.

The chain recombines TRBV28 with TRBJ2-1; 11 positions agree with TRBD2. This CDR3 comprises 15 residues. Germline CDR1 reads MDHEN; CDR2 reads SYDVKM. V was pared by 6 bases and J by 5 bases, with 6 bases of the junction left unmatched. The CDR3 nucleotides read TGTGCCAGCAGCATGGCGACTAGCGGGAACAATGAGCAGTTCTTC. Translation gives CASSMATSGNNEQFF.

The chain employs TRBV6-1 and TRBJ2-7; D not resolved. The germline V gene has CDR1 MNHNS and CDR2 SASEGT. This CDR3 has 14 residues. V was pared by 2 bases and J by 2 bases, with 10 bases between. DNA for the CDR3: TGTGCCAGCAGTGAAAGTGGCCACCCCTACGAGCAGTACTTC. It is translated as CASSESGHPYEQYF.

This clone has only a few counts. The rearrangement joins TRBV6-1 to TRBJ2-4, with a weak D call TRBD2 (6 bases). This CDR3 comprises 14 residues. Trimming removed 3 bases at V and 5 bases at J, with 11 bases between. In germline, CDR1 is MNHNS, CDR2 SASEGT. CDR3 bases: TGTGCCAGCAGTGACGGGGGAATCCAAAACATTCAGTACTTC. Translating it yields CASSDGGIQNIQYF.

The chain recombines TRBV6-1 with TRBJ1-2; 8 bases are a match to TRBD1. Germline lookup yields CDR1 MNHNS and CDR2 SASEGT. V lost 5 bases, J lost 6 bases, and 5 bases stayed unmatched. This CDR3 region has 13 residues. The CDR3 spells CASSLQGVNGYTF. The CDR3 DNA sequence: TGTGCCAGCAGTCTACAGGGGGTAAATGGCTACACCTTC.

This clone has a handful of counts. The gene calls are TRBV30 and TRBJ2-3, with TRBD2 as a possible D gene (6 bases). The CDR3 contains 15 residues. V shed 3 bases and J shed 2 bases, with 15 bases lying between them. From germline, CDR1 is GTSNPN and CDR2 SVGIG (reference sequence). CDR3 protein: CAWSRDSQYTDTQYF. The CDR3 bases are TGTGCCTGGAGCCGGGACTCACAGTACACAGATACGCAGTATTTT.

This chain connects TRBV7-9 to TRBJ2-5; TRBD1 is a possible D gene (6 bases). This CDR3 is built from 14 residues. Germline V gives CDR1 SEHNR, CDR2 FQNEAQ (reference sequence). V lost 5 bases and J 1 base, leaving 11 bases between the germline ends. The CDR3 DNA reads TGTGCCAGCAGCCCTGGGACATCCCAAGAGACCCAGTACTTC. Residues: CASSPGTSQETQYF. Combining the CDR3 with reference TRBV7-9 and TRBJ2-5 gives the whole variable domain DTGVSQNPRHKITKRGQNVTFRCDPISEHNRLYWYRQTLGQGPEFLTYFQNEAQLEKSRLLSDRFSAERPKGSFSTLEIQRTEQGDSAMYLCASSPGTSQETQYFGPGTRLLVL.

CDR3 DNA sequence: TGTGCTAGTGGTGCCCGGCGGGGGGGGTCCTACGAGCAGTACTTC. This gives the protein CASGARRGGSYEQYF. This chain joins TRBV12-5 and TRBJ2-7; TRBD2 matches 9 bases. The CDR3 totals 15 residues. Germline V gene lookup returns CDR1 LGHNT and CDR2 FRNRAP. V lost 5 bases, J lost 1 base, and 6 bases stayed unmatched.